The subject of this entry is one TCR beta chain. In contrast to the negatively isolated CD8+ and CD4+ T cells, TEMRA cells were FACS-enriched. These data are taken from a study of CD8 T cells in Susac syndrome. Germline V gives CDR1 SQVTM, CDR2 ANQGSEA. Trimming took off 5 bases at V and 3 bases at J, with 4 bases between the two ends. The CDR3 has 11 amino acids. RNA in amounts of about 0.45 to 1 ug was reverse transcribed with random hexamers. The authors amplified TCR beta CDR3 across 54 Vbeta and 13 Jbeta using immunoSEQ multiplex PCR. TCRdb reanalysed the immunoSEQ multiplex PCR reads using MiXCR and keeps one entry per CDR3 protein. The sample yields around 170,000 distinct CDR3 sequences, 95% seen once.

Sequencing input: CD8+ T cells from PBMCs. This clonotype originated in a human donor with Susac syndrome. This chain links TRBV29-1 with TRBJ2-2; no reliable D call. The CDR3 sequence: CSVSDTGELFF. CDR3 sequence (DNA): TGCAGCGTTAGCGACACCGGGGAGCTGTTTTTT.